The 2 T cell receptor beta chains given below trace back to one sample, sequenced in a study of diagnostic markers for celiac disease. For each CDR3 protein, TCRdb gives one entry from its re-call of the reads, without DNA. The record lists 5,000 or so distinct CDR3 sequences, of which the ten most abundant hold approximately 5.6%. Sequenced: either unsorted cells or a sorted T cell fraction (not recorded which). All receptors derive from a human donor. This table probably holds off-target reads from a library built for another chain.

The rearrangement uses TRBV12-3 or TRBV12-4 and TRBJ2-3; TCRdb picks TRBD1, but there is no DNA to check that call. This CDR3 contains 12 residues. CDR3 sequence reads: CASSLGVGTGYF.

This clonotype is deemed medium-sized by its frequency. The rearrangement joins TRBV10-2 to TRBJ2-7; TCRdb's D gene call, TRBD2, goes unchecked for lack of DNA. This CDR3 is 15 amino acids long. Germline CDR1 reads WSHSY; CDR2 reads SAAADI. CDR3 sequence: CASSDQGRVQGEQYF.